These 6 T cell receptor beta chains share one sample of origin, sequenced in a study of blood T cell repertoires in COVID-19. Libraries were prepared by immunoSEQ multiplex PCR; TCRdb keeps only in-frame clonotypes and omits some of them. The sample has some 400,000 clones; around 87% are singletons. Sequencing was carried out using peripheral blood. These receptors were collected from a man aged 18-30 years with active or convalescent COVID-19.

This rearrangement joins TRBV19 to TRBJ1-5; D is unclear. Germline assignment: CDR1 LNHDA and CDR2 SQIVND (reference sequence). The CDR3 sequence is 17 residues long. The V gene lost 7 bases and the J gene lost 3 bases, with 22 bases spanning the gap. The CDR3 region is CASNPGGGSGVNQPQHF. Written as DNA, the CDR3 is TGTGCCAGTAACCCCGGAGGTGGCAGTGGAGTCAATCAGCCCCAGCATTTT.

The CDR3, as DNA: TGTGCCAGCAGTCCCCTCGCGGGGGAGCTGTTTTTT. Amino acids: CASSPLAGELFF. V and J are TRBV2 and TRBJ2-2; no reliable D call. Per the germline V gene, CDR1 is SNHLY and CDR2 is FYNNEI. Trimming stripped 5 bases from V and 8 bases from J, with 9 bases between. The CDR3 sequence is 12 residues long.

The V call is TRBV29-1, the J call TRBJ2-7; 7 bases are a match to TRBD1. This CDR3 has 13 amino acids. V lost 6 bases and J lost 0; bases outside the gene matches: 5. From germline, CDR1 is SQVTM and CDR2 ANQGSEA. Here the CDR3 DNA reads TGCAGCGTGCGGACAGGCAGCTCCTACGAGCAGTACTTC. Its protein is CSVRTGSSYEQYF.

The gene calls are TRBV30 and TRBJ2-1, with D unresolved. CDR3 size: 15 residues. Germline V lookup: CDR1 GTSNPN, CDR2 SVGIG (reference sequence). Trimming stripped 0 bases from V and 4 bases from J, with 13 bases between. The CDR3 region is CAWSVLSLPYNEQFF. The CDR3 coding sequence is TGTGCCTGGAGTGTACTCTCCCTCCCGTACAATGAGCAGTTCTTC.

The genes are TRBV3-1 (or the pseudogene TRBV3-2) and TRBJ1-5; D gene ambiguous. The CDR3 loop spans 15 amino acids. Germline V gene sequence: CDR1 LGHDT, CDR2 YNNKEL (reference sequence). V gave up 1 base and J gave up 2 bases, with 9 bases separating them. The CDR3, as DNA: TGTGCCAGCAGCCAAGCGGGGAGCGGCAATCAGCCCCAGCATTTT. As protein: CASSQAGSGNQPQHF.

J is TRBJ1-3 and V is TRBV29-1; TRBD1 aligns across 7 bases. The CDR3 runs to 16 residues. The V segment lost 0 bases and the J segment 0 bases; nucleotides outside the gene matches: 5. Germline V gene data show CDR1 as SQVTM and CDR2 as ANQGSEA. This chain's CDR3 is CSVEDPAGGSGNTIYF. The DNA of the CDR3 is TGCAGCGTTGAAGATCCCGCAGGGGGCTCTGGAAACACCATATATTTT. Supplemented by reference TRBV29-1 and TRBJ1-3, the full variable domain reads SAVISQKPSRDICQRGTSLTIQCQVDSQVTMMFWYRQQPGQSLTLIATANQGSEATYESGFVIDKFPISRPNLTFSTLTVSNMSPEDSSIYLCSVEDPAGGSGNTIYFGEGSWLTVV.